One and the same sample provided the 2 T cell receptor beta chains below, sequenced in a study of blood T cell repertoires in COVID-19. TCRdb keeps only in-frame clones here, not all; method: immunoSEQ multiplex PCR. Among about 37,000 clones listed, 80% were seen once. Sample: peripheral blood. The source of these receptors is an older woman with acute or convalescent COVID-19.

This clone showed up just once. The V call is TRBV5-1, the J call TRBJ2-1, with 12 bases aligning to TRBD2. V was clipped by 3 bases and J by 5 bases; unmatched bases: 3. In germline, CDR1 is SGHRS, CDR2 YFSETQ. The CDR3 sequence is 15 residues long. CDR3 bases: TGCGCCAGCAGCTCCGGACTAGCGGGGCACAATGAGCAGTTCTTC. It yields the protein CASSSGLAGHNEQFF.

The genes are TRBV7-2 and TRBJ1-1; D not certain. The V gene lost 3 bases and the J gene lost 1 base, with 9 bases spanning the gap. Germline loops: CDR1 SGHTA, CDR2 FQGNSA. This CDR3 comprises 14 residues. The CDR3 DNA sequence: TGTGCCAGCAGCTTCGGCCGCGGGAACACTGAAGCTTTCTTT. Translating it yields CASSFGRGNTEAFF.